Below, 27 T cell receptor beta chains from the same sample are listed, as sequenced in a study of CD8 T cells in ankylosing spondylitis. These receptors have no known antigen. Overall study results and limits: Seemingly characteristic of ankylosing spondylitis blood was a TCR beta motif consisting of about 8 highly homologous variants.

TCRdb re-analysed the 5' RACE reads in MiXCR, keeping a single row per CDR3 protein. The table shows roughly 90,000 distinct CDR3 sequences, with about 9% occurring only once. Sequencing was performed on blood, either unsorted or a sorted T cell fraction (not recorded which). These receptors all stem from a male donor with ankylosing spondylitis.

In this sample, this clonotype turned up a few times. Written as DNA, the CDR3 is TGTGCCAGCTCGACCCTCAACCAGCCCCAGCATTTT. Translation: CASSTLNQPQHF. The chain carries TRBV18 and TRBJ1-5; D is undetermined. Per germline, CDR1 KGHSH and CDR2 LQKENI. The CDR3 length is 12 residues. V shed 6 bases and J shed 7 bases, with 10 bases lying between them. The entire variable domain, with the rest obtained from reference TRBV18 and TRBJ1-5, is as follows: NAGVMQNPRHLVRRRGQEARLRCSPMKGHSHVYWYRQLPEEGLKFMVYLQKENIIDESGMPKERFSAEFPKEGPSILRIQQVVRGDSAAYFCASSTLNQPQHFGDGTRLSIL.

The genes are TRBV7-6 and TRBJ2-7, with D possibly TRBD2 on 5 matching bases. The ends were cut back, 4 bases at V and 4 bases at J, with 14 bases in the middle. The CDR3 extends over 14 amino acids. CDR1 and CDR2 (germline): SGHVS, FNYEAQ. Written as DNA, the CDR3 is TGTGCCAGCAGCTCCGATGTCCGGGGTTACGAGCAGTACTTC. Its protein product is CASSSDVRGYEQYF.

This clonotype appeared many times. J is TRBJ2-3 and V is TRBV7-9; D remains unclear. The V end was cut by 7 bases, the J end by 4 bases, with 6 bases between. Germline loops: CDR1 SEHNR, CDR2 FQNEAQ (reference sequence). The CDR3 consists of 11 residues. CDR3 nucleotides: TGTGCCAGCACTTGGGCAGATACGCAGTATTTT. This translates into CASTWADTQYF.

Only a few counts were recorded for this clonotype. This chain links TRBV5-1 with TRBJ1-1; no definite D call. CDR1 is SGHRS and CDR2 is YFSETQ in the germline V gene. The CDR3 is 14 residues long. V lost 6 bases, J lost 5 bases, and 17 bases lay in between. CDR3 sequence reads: CASTPAGFGTEAFF. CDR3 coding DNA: TGCGCCAGCACGCCCGCGGGGTTTGGGACTGAAGCTTTCTTT.

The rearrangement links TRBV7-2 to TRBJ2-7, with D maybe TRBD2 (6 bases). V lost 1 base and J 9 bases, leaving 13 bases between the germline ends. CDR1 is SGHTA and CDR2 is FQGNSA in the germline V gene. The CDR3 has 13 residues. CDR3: CASSLEVGSWQYF. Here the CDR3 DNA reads TGTGCCAGCAGCTTAGAGGTCGGGAGTTGGCAGTACTTC.

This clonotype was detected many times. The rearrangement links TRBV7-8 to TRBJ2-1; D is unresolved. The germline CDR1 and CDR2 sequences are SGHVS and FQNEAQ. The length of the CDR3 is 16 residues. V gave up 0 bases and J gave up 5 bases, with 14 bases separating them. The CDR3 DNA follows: TGTGCCAGCAGCTTAGCAGAGGAAGGGCTCCACAATGAGCAGTTCTTC. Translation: CASSLAEEGLHNEQFF.

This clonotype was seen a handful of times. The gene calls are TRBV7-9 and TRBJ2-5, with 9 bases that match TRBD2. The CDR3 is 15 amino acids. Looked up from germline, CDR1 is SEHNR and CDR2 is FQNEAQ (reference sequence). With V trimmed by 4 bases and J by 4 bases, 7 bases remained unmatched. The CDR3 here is CASSSIAGDGETQYF. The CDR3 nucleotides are TGTGCCAGCAGCTCCATAGCGGGAGACGGAGAGACCCAGTACTTC.

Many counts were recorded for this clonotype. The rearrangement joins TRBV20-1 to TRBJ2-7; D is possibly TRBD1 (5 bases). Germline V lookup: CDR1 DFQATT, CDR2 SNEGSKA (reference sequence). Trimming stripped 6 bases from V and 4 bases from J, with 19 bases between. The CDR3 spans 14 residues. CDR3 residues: CSALLTVGAYEQYF. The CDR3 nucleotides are TGCAGTGCCCTACTGACAGTTGGGGCTTACGAGCAGTACTTC.

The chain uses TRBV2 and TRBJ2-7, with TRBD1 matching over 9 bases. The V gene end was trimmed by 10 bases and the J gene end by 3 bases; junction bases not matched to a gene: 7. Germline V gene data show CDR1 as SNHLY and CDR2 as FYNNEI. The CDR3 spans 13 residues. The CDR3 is CATQDRGDYEQYV. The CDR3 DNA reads TGTGCCACCCAAGACAGGGGGGACTACGAGCAGTACGTC.

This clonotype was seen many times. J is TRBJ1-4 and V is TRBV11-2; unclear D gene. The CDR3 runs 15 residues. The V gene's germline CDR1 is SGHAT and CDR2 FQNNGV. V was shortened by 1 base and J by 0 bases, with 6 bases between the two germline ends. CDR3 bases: TGTGCCAGCAGCTTAGTCAGCGCAACTAATGAAAAACTGTTTTTT. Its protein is CASSLVSATNEKLFF.

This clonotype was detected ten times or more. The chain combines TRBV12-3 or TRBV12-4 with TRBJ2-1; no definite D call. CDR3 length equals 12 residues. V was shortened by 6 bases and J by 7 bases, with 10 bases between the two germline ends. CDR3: CASSSPGNEQFF. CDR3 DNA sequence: TGTGCCAGCAGCTCACCTGGGAATGAGCAGTTCTTC.

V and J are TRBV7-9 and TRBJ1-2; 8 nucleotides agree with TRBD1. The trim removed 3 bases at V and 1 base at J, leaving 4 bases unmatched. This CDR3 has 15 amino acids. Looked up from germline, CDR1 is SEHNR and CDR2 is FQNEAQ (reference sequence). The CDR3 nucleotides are TGTGCCAGCAGCTTCGGGACAGGCGGTAACTATGGCTACACCTTC. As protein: CASSFGTGGNYGYTF.

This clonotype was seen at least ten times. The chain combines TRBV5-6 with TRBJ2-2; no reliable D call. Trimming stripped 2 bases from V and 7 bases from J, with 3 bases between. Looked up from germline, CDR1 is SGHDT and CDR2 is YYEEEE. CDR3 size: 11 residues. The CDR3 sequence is CASSFIGELFF. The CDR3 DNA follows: TGTGCCAGCAGCTTCATCGGGGAGCTGTTTTTT.

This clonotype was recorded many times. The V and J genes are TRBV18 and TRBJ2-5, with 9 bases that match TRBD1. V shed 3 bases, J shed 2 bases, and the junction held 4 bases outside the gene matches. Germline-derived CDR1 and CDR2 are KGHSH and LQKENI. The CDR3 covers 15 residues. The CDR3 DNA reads TGTGCCAGCTCACCTGCGGACAGGGGACAAGAGACCCAGTACTTC. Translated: CASSPADRGQETQYF. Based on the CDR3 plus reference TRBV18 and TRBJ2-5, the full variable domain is NAGVMQNPRHLVRRRGQEARLRCSPMKGHSHVYWYRQLPEEGLKFMVYLQKENIIDESGMPKERFSAEFPKEGPSILRIQQVVRGDSAAYFCASSPADRGQETQYFGPGTRLLVL.

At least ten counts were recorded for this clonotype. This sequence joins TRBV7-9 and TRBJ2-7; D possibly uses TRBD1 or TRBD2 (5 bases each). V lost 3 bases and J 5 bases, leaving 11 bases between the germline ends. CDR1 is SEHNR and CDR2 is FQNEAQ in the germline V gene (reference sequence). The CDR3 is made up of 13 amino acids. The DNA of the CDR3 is TGTGCCAGCAGCTTCGGGACCTGGGACGAGCAGTACTTC. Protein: CASSFGTWDEQYF.

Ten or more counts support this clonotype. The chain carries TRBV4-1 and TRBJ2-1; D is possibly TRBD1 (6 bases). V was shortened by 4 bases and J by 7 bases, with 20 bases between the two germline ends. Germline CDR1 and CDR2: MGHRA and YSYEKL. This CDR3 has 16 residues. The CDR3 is CASSLSLENRVNEQFF. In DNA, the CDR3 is TGCGCCAGCAGCCTTTCCTTGGAAAACAGGGTTAATGAGCAGTTCTTC.

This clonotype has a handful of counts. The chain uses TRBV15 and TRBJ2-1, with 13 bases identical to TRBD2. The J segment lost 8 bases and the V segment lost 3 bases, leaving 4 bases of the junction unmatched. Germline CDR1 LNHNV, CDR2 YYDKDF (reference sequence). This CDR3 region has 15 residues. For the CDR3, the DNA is TGTGCCACCAGCAGCGGACTAGCGGGAGCCGATGAGCAGTTCTTC. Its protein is CATSSGLAGADEQFF.

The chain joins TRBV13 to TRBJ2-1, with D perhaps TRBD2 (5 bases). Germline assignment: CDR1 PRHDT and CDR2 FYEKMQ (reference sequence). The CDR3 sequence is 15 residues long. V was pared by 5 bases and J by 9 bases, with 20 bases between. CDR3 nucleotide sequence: TGTGCCAGCAGCCCCCAACCCTCCGAACGGGGTGAGCAGTTCTTC. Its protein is CASSPQPSERGEQFF.

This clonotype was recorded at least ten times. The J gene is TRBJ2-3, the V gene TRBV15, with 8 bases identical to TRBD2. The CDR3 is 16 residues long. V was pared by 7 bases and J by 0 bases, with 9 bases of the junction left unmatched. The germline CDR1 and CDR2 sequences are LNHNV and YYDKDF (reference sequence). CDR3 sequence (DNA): TGTGCCACCACCCCTAGACTAGCGACTAGCACAGATACGCAGTATTTT. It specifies CATTPRLATSTDTQYF.

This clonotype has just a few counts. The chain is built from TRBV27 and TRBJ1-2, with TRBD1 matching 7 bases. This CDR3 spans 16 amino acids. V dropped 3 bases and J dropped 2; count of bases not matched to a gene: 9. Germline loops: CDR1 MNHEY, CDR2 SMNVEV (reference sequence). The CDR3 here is CASSFGDSRGNYGYTF. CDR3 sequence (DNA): TGTGCCAGCAGTTTTGGGGATTCCAGGGGGAACTATGGCTACACCTTC.

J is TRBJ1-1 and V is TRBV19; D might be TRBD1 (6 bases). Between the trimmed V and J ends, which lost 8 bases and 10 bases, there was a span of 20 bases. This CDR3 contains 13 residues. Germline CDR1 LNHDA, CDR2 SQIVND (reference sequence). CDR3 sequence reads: CASRSGQYPRAFF. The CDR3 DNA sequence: TGTGCCAGTCGATCGGGACAATACCCTCGAGCTTTCTTT.

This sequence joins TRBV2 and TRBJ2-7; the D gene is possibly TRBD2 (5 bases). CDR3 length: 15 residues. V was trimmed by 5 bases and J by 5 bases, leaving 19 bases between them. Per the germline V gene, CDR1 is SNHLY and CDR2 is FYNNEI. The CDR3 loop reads CASSKSDYLLDEQYF. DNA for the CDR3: TGTGCCAGCAGTAAAAGTGACTATCTACTTGACGAGCAGTACTTC.

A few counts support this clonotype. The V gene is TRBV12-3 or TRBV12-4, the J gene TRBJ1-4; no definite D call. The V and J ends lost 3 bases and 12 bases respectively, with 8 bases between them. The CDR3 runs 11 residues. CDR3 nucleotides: TGTGCCAGCAGTTTTGGGGAGGAACTGTTTTTT. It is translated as CASSFGEELFF.

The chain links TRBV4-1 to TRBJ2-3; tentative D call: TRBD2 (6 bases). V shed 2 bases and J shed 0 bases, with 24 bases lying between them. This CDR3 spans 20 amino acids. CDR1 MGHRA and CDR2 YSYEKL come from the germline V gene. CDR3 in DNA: TGCGCCAGCAGCCAAAGCGTCGCCCCTGACATAGCGGAGAGCACAGATACGCAGTATTTT. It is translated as CASSQSVAPDIAESTDTQYF.

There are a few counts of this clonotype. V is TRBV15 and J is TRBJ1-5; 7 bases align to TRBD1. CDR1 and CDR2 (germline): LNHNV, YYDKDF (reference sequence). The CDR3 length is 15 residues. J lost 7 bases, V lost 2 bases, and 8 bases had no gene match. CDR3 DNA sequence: TGTGCCACCAGCAGACCCAGGGGGTTCGGGCAGCCCCAGCATTTT. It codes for CATSRPRGFGQPQHF.

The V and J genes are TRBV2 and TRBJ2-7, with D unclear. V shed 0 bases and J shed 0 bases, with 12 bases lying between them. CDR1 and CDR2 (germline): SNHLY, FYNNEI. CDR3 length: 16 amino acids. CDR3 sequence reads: CASSEALGLTSYEQYF. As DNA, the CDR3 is TGTGCCAGCAGTGAAGCTCTAGGGCTCACCTCCTACGAGCAGTACTTC. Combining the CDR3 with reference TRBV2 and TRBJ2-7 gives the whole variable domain EPEVTQTPSHQVTQMGQEVILRCVPISNHLYFYWYRQILGQKVEFLVSFYNNEISEKSEIFDDQFSVERPDGSNFTLKIRSTKLEDSAMYFCASSEALGLTSYEQYFGPGTRLTVT.

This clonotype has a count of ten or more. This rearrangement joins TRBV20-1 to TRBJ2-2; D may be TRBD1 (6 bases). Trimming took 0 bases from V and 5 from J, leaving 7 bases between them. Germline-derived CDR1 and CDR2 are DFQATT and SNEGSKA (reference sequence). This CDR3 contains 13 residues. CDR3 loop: CSAREGATGELFF. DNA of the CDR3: TGCAGTGCTAGAGAGGGGGCGACCGGGGAGCTGTTTTTT.